Listed below are T cell receptor beta chains from one sample, sequenced in a study of blood T cell repertoires in COVID-19. The repertoire was sequenced with immunoSEQ multiplex PCR; TCRdb's copy has only in-frame clones and lacks some. This table holds about 52,000 clones, just over 85% found once. The sample consisted of peripheral blood. These receptors all come from a man aged 70 or older with acute or convalescent COVID-19. Each CDR3 is given without its conserved first and last residue. A D gene is named only where the DNA matches it firmly. Some rows have no size entry. The others give once, few or many, or a class for an expanded clone.

v_call	j_call	d_call	clone_size	cdr3_aa
TRBV19	TRBJ1-5	NA	NA	ASKGFQSSNQPQH
TRBV6-2/TRBV6-3	TRBJ1-1	NA	NA	ASSDRLYTEAF
TRBV4-2	TRBJ1-2	TRBD1	NA	ASSQEGTGRIGGYT
TRBV7-3	TRBJ2-5	NA	NA	ASSLSAEETQY
TRBV3-1/TRBV3-2	TRBJ2-3	TRBD1	NA	ASSRKQGADTQY
TRBV27	TRBJ1-1	TRBD1	NA	ASSPRQGVTEAF
TRBV5-1	TRBJ1-2	TRBD1	NA	ASSPDRGRVGYT
TRBV7-8	TRBJ2-2	NA	NA	ASSLAEPSINTGELF
TRBV5-4	TRBJ1-1	NA	NA	ASSLGQVTEAF
TRBV11-2	TRBJ2-5	NA	NA	ASSFVGQGQETQY
TRBV7-2	TRBJ2-7	TRBD1	NA	ASSLNFAQGAYEQY
TRBV5-4	TRBJ2-2	NA	NA	AARKRGGGESGELF
TRBV19	TRBJ2-7	NA	NA	ASSTVGSSYEQY
TRBV6-5	TRBJ2-3	NA	NA	ATRPPGLSHTQY
TRBV5-4	TRBJ1-6	TRBD1	NA	ASSPGTVNSPLH
TRBV5-4	TRBJ2-1	TRBD2	NA	ASSLVLAAYSEQF
TRBV10-3	TRBJ1-6	TRBD1	NA	AITHGDRENSPLH
TRBV11-1	TRBJ2-2	NA	NA	ASSQGLWDTGELF
TRBV5-1	TRBJ2-1	NA	NA	ASRHQSGVDYNEQF
TRBV5-5	TRBJ2-2	TRBD2	NA	ASSLDGGTGELF
TRBV6-4	TRBJ2-5	NA	NA	ASTERGRTPAWETQY
TRBV5-1	TRBJ1-6	NA	NA	ASSSQTGLDSPLH
TRBV7-9	TRBJ1-2	NA	once	ASSLFEGEYGYT
TRBV2	TRBJ2-5	NA	once	ASMYSQETQY
TRBV6-2/TRBV6-3	TRBJ2-1	NA	NA	ASSTVSAGPNNEQF
TRBV6-1	TRBJ1-2	NA	NA	ASSEGGAGNYGYT
TRBV6-4	TRBJ1-2	TRBD1	NA	ASSDSLRLGQDAMGYT
TRBV19	TRBJ1-4	NA	NA	ASSPRIAGNEKLF
TRBV24-1	TRBJ2-2	TRBD1	NA	ATSDPGTGGTGELF
TRBV6-1	TRBJ2-5	TRBD2	NA	ASSEGLAGAQETQY
TRBV7-2	TRBJ1-1	NA	NA	ASSTKEGRLSEAF
TRBV5-5	TRBJ2-1	TRBD2	NA	ASSSGLAGILEQF
TRBV2	TRBJ1-4	NA	few	ASERINEKLF
TRBV5-1	TRBJ1-6	NA	few	ASSLDRADDSPLH
TRBV19	TRBJ2-3	TRBD1	NA	ASKAQGIDTQY
TRBV6-5	TRBJ2-2	TRBD2	NA	ASRGLAGNTGELF
TRBV7-9	TRBJ1-3	NA	NA	ASRRTTGNTIY
TRBV6-5	TRBJ1-2	NA	once	ASSSTRNYGYT
TRBV25-1	TRBJ1-3	TRBD1	NA	ASSDRTGVNTIY
TRBV29-1	TRBJ2-3	TRBD1	NA	SGSQGTDTQY
TRBV2	TRBJ2-2	NA	NA	ASSPQGNTGELF
TRBV9	TRBJ2-5	NA	NA	ASSVGSGGPGETQY